Included here is one T cell receptor beta chain sequence, with context. This clone turned up a few times. The antigen it recognizes is unknown. No much larger clone is present one base from it, and per-base qualities are unavailable. Taken with the paper, the label for time point translates to: about 25 weeks on oral tofacitinib. Explained via the paper, the treatment or condition label denotes: oral pan-JAK inhibitor, 5-10 mg twice daily. Peripheral blood and lesional scalp punch biopsies were obtained from patients with alopecia areata. After PBMCs were isolated by density centrifugation and stained for CD3, CD4 and CD8, a FACSAria was used to sort CD4+ and CD8+ T cells. The source of the sample is a study of CD8+ T cells in alopecia areata (dated by TCRdb to 2017 to 2018). Concerning the study at large: The treated patients, all with moderate-to-severe alopecia areata, were enrolled in an open-label pilot trial of oral tofacitinib given at 5 to 10 mg twice daily. immunoSEQ multiplex PCR using 35 Vbeta forward primers and 13 Jbeta reverse primers was used to amplify TCRbeta CDR3 regions. RNA was obtained with the PAXgene miRNA kit for fixed scalp, the miRNeasy kit for PBMCs, and the RNeasy kit for mouse skin. Patients received tofacitinib for 6 to 18 months and were then followed off drug for 6 months to check for delayed response and recurrence. Biopsies were taken from tofacitinib-treated patients at baseline and at 4 and 24 weeks of treatment, and a later scalp biopsy was taken in several of the tofacitinib-treated patients. Scalp clonality was compared among normal scalp (n=4), patchy alopecia areata scalp (n=8), and alopecia totalis/universalis scalp (n=8). High-throughput TCRbeta sequencing was used to examine T cell clonal expansion in alopecia areata in both the C3H/HeJ mouse model and human patients. Disease severity in treated patients was measured with the SALT score, which quantifies the percentage of affected scalp surface area. Scalp tissue and sorted CD4+ and CD8+ peripheral blood T cells from patchy and totalis/universalis alopecia areata patients and from healthy controls were covered by human TCRbeta sequencing. Overall study outcomes, separate from this receptor: Unlike mouse skin, which is dominated by gammadelta T cells, normal human skin has resident alphabeta T cells that are also sequenced, and this complicates analysis of the scalp TCR repertoire. Many expanded lesional clones persisted in scalp and blood during tofacitinib treatment, which may partly explain relapse after stopping treatment. Because the treated cohort was small and included a single nonresponder, larger studies are needed to assess links between baseline CD8+ expansion and response. Compared with normal scalp, lesional scalp had higher clonality and more expanded CD8+ clones, particularly in alopecia totalis/universalis, a pattern that suggests antigenic drive. Compared with mice, TCR sequences shared between patients were less clear, possibly partly because of HLA diversity across the patient population. Tofacitinib significantly lowered scalp clonality and the number of expanded CD8+ clones among the top 100 scalp clones.

The CDR3 covers 12 residues, taking in both the cysteine and the phenylalanine. Only the CDR3 part of the read is kept: 36 bases, read in frame from the first base. CDR1 and CDR2 (SGHAT, FQNNGV) derive from the germline V gene. Relative to germline, V is missing 4 bases and J is missing 5 bases, with 1 base of the junction outside any gene match. Libraries were constructed by the immunoSEQ multiplex PCR assay. RNA was extracted from all samples and reverse transcribed into cDNA as template for TCR sequencing. SuperScript III was used to make first-strand cDNA, primed with a 2:1 mix of oligo-dT and random hexamers. A synthetic immune receptor repertoire was used to gauge amplification bias, and whatever bias remained was removed computationally. Under the source paper's analysis protocol: Raw reads were preprocessed to remove errors, and CDR3 was defined according to IMGT conventions as the region from the conserved cysteine to phenylalanine. Clonality was calculated as 1 minus Shannon entropy normalized by log2 of the number of productive unique TCRs. Whether scalp clones were CD4 or CD8 was inferred by matching scalp TCRbeta sequences against CD4 and CD8 repertoires sorted from blood. Imported from immuneACCESS, the table was reduced by TCRdb to in-frame sequences with V and J called. These copies leave out some clones; in studies compared against another copy, an unresolved V gene accounts for under half, and the cause of the remainder is not known. D and trimming were read from the DNA, whereas the V and J calls and clone size are those reported in that table. The sample includes over 150,000 clones, with 60% to 75% observed a single time. The ten most abundant clones make up around 14% of the sample.

Sequencing used CD4+ T cells sorted from blood, obtained at week 24, from a patient treated with tofacitinib. The receptor chain draws on TRBV11-2 and TRBJ1-1, and TRBD1 aligns with 7 junction nucleotides. The clonotype comes from a human donor with alopecia areata. The DNA sequence reads TGTGCCAGCAGCTCAGGGGGAACTGAAGCTTTCTTT. Translated, it reads CASSSGGTEAFF.